The text below deals with one T cell receptor beta chain. V lost 5 bases to trimming and J lost 6 bases; unmatched junction nucleotides: 5. The CDR3 covers 14 residues. Germline loops: CDR1 LNHDA, CDR2 SQIVND (reference sequence). Per the original methods: The assay estimated nucleated cells by amplifying reference gene primers. Profiling relied on immunoSEQ multiplex PCR, and the TCRdb table lists in-frame clones only, not all of them. Clonal size and the V and J genes are those of that table, whereas D and trimming came from the DNA. The sample lists 110,000 or so clones, roughly 80% occurring once. This sample stems from a study of blood T cell repertoires in COVID-19. Study-level information: Some COVID-19 samples were acute and others convalescent; all came from the United States, Italy and Spain. In each case, the material was cDNA or gDNA derived from T cells, B-cell-depleted T cells, or PBMCs.

This TCR derives from a man aged 50 to 59 with acute or convalescent COVID-19. The sequencing sample was made of peripheral blood. The chain links TRBV19 to TRBJ1-5; 9 nucleotides agree with TRBD1. Here the CDR3 DNA reads TGTGCCAGTAGTTTCGGACAGGGGTCTCAGCCCCAGCATTTT. Translating gives CASSFGQGSQPQHF.